This entry lists 9 T cell receptor beta chains sequenced from one sample in a study of T cells in Graves' hyperthyroidism and ophthalmopathy. From RNA transcripts, TCR beta CDR3 regions were amplified. The TCR CDR3 first-round RT-PCR relied on the HTBI primer set. TCRdb reprocessed the multiplex PCR reads via MiXCR and lists one record per CDR3 protein. The table lists around 380,000 distinct CDR3 sequences, roughly 14% of them singletons. Sequencing was done on a sample of blood. The receptors here all came from a man aged 25 to 45 with Graves' hyperthyroidism that later progressed to Graves' ophthalmopathy.

This clonotype has at least ten counts. The J gene is TRBJ1-5, the V gene TRBV7-2, with 8 bases lining up with TRBD1. The germline V gene has CDR1 SGHTA and CDR2 FQGNSA. The CDR3 has 14 residues. With V trimmed by 5 bases and J by 4 bases, 4 bases remained unmatched. CDR3 region: CASSMTGVNQPQHF. CDR3 sequence (DNA): TGTGCCAGCAGCATGACAGGGGTTAATCAGCCCCAGCATTTT.

This clonotype was seen more than once but under ten times. This chain connects TRBV18 to TRBJ2-5; 9 nucleotides line up with TRBD1. The CDR3 runs 16 residues. Trimming cost V 4 bases and J 4 bases; bases outside gene matches: 10. The germline V gene has CDR1 KGHSH and CDR2 LQKENI. CDR3 protein: CASSLYSQGAGETQYF. Here the CDR3 DNA reads TGTGCCAGCTCACTGTACTCACAGGGGGCAGGAGAGACCCAGTACTTC.

The rearrangement uses TRBV5-1 and TRBJ1-2, with 9 bases matching TRBD1. The junction had 7 bases not matched to a gene; V was cut back by 4 bases and J by 3 bases. The CDR3 runs 15 residues. The V gene's germline CDR1 is SGHRS and CDR2 YFSETQ. CDR3 protein: CASSPGQGVHYGYTF. Written as DNA, the CDR3 is TGCGCCAGCAGCCCGGGACAGGGCGTTCACTATGGCTACACCTTC.

Only one count was recorded for this clonotype. The V call is TRBV7-6, the J call TRBJ1-1; D remains ambiguous. The V end lost 8 bases, the J end lost 6 bases, and 10 bases lay between the germline ends. The CDR3 loop spans 11 amino acids. Looked up from germline, CDR1 is SGHVS and CDR2 is FNYEAQ. The CDR3 reads CASPICAEAFF. The CDR3 DNA follows: TGTGCCAGCCCTATCTGCGCTGAAGCTTTCTTT.

This clonotype was counted many times. The V and J genes are TRBV10-3 and TRBJ1-4; the match to TRBD1 covers 7 bases. The CDR3 has 14 amino acids. V lost 4 bases to trimming and J lost 3 bases; unmatched junction nucleotides: 2. Germline CDR1 reads ENHRY; CDR2 reads SYGVKD. The DNA of the CDR3 is TGTGCCATCAGTGGGACAGGAGCTAATGAAAAACTGTTTTTT. Protein product: CAISGTGANEKLFF.

Ten or more counts support this clonotype. This chain connects TRBV2 to TRBJ1-1; 9 bases agree with TRBD1. The CDR3 is 17 residues long. The germline V gene has CDR1 SNHLY and CDR2 FYNNEI. With V trimmed by 6 bases and J by 7 bases, 18 bases remained unmatched. CDR3 DNA sequence: TGTGCCAGCAGCCCCCCCCGGGACAGGGTCGGAAATGGTGAAGCTTTCTTT. Its translation: CASSPPRDRVGNGEAFF.

About this clonotype: Being one base from a much bigger clone, this may be a read error. The chain has TRBV6-1 and TRBJ2-1; D gene unclear. Trimming took 8 bases from V and 9 from J, leaving 26 bases between them. Germline V CDR1 and CDR2: MNHNS, SASEGT. The CDR3 runs to 16 residues. The CDR3 sequence is CASSPSRQPTVSEQFF. As DNA, the CDR3 is TGTGCCAGCTCCCCTTCCAGACAACCCACGGTCAGTGAGCAGTTCTTC.

The sample holds a few counts of this clonotype. The chain is built from TRBV7-6 and TRBJ2-1; weak D call: TRBD2 (6 bases). The CDR3 extends over 13 amino acids. V lost 5 bases, J lost 10 bases, and 15 bases lay in between. The V gene's germline CDR1 is SGHVS and CDR2 FNYEAQ. The CDR3 nucleotides read TGTGCCAGCAGCCAGCCGGGGGAAAAAGAGCAGTTCTTC. Encoded protein: CASSQPGEKEQFF.

The table lists this clonotype with many counts. The rearrangement links TRBV27 to TRBJ2-2; 8 nucleotides align to TRBD2. Unmatched junction bases numbered 16, after V lost 5 bases and J lost 8 bases. Germline V gives CDR1 MNHEY, CDR2 SMNVEV (reference sequence). CDR3 size: 17 residues. The CDR3 protein is CASSPTRSGGARGELFF. CDR3 DNA: TGTGCCAGCAGTCCAACTAGAAGCGGGGGAGCCAGGGGGGAGCTGTTTTTT.